The 25 T cell receptor beta chains listed next were all sequenced from one sample in a study of shared clonotypes between healthy human individuals. The data were produced by immunoSEQ multiplex PCR, yet TCRdb's version contains in-frame clones alone and is incomplete. The sample lists 700,000 to 950,000 clones; 96% were seen once. Only CD45RO-negative cells positively selected for CCR7 counted as naive CD8 cells, so terminally differentiated effector memory CD45RA+ cells were excluded. Input material: naive CD8+ T cells sorted from blood. These receptors all come from a young man in good health.

The rearrangement uses TRBV18 and TRBJ1-1, with D tentatively TRBD1 (5 bases). V was pared by 3 bases and J by 3 bases, with 8 bases between. Germline CDR1 KGHSH, CDR2 LQKENI. CDR3 length: 13 residues. Here the CDR3 DNA reads TGTGCCAGCTCACCCCTGGGGGACACTGAAGCTTTCTTT. Its translation: CASSPLGDTEAFF.

The chain links TRBV27 to TRBJ1-2, with D possibly matching TRBD1 (6 bases). Germline values: CDR1 MNHEY, CDR2 SMNVEV (reference sequence). The CDR3 has 19 residues. Deletions cut 0 bases from V and 0 bases from J, with 20 bases between. The CDR3 region is CASSLSWGGSTRANYGYTF. The DNA of the CDR3 is TGTGCCAGCAGTTTATCGTGGGGGGGCTCAACTAGAGCTAACTATGGCTACACCTTC.

The V gene is TRBV4-1, the J gene TRBJ1-3; tentative D call: TRBD1 (6 bases). The germline CDR1 and CDR2 sequences are MGHRA and YSYEKL. The CDR3 contains 15 residues. V was trimmed by 5 bases and J by 8 bases, leaving 19 bases between them. CDR3 DNA: TGCGCCAGCAGCGCGGACAGAGTTCGCTTGCACACCATATATTTT. It codes for CASSADRVRLHTIYF.

The gene calls are TRBV27 and TRBJ2-2; TRBD1 matches at 10 bases. The CDR3 totals 16 residues. The V and J ends lost 5 bases and 4 bases, in that order; junction bases with no gene match: 7. Germline-derived CDR1 and CDR2 are MNHEY and SMNVEV (reference sequence). Here the CDR3 DNA reads TGTGCCAGCAGTCCGATTGGACAGGGGGTCACCGGGGAGCTGTTTTTT. It encodes CASSPIGQGVTGELFF.

J is TRBJ2-1 and V is TRBV29-1, with TRBD2 as a possible D gene (5 bases). Trimming left V 6 bases short and J 8 bases short, with 20 bases between. Germline V gene sequence: CDR1 SQVTM, CDR2 ANQGSEA. The CDR3 is 14 amino acids. The CDR3 loop is CSVPDDPSSDEQFF. CDR3 in DNA: TGCAGCGTCCCCGATGACCCGAGTAGCGATGAGCAGTTCTTC.

The chain has TRBV7-3 and TRBJ2-3; 12 bases are a match to TRBD2. Trimming took 11 bases from V and 0 from J; bases not matched to a gene: 12. Germline-derived CDR1 and CDR2 are SGHTA and FQGTGA. The CDR3 length is 17 residues. The CDR3 spells CAGWRTSGNSSTDTQYF. The CDR3 region has the DNA TGTGCCGGATGGAGGACTAGCGGGAACTCTAGCACAGATACGCAGTATTTT.

The chain combines TRBV7-2 with TRBJ2-2, with TRBD1 matching 8 bases. The germline CDR1 and CDR2 sequences are SGHTA and FQGNSA. The trim removed 5 bases at V and 6 bases at J, leaving 5 bases unmatched. This CDR3 comprises 14 residues. The CDR3 bases are TGTGCCAGCAGCCCGAGGACAGGGCCCGGGGAGCTGTTTTTT. Its translation is CASSPRTGPGELFF.

This clone was counted a single time. The rearrangement uses TRBV2 and TRBJ2-3, with TRBD1 as a possible D gene (6 bases). Germline V gives CDR1 SNHLY, CDR2 FYNNEI. V lost 6 bases and J lost 0, with 13 bases in between. This CDR3 is 15 amino acids long. The CDR3 reads CASSHGQTSTDTQYF. The CDR3 DNA is TGTGCCAGCAGCCACGGACAGACGAGCACAGATACGCAGTATTTT.

J is TRBJ1-1 and V is TRBV27; D not resolved. This CDR3 is 11 amino acids long. Trimming removed 8 bases at V and 3 bases at J, with 7 bases between. Germline V gene sequence: CDR1 MNHEY, CDR2 SMNVEV (reference sequence). CDR3 bases: TGTGCCAGCTACGGTGACACTGAAGCTTTCTTT. The encoded protein is CASYGDTEAFF.

In the case of this clone: Different DNA sequences within this sample yield the same CDR3. The chain combines TRBV7-9 with TRBJ2-5, with 10 bases matching TRBD1. Germline assignment: CDR1 SEHNR and CDR2 FQNEAQ (reference sequence). V lost 4 bases to trimming and J lost 5 bases; unmatched junction nucleotides: 1. There are 13 residues in the CDR3. Here the CDR3 reads CASSWDRGETQYF. CDR3 nucleotides: TGTGCCAGCAGCTGGGACAGGGGTGAGACCCAGTACTTC.

The chain uses TRBV29-1 and TRBJ2-7; 9 positions match TRBD1. Germline lookup yields CDR1 SQVTM and CDR2 ANQGSEA. The ends lost 6 bases at V and 3 bases at J; junction bases unmatched: 9. The length of the CDR3 is 14 residues. CDR3 nucleotides: TGCAGCGTGCGGCCAGGGACAGGGAACTACGAGCAGTACTTC. Amino acid sequence: CSVRPGTGNYEQYF.

The V call is TRBV7-6, the J call TRBJ2-2; 7 bases are shared with TRBD2. Germline loops: CDR1 SGHVS, CDR2 FNYEAQ. The CDR3 loop spans 17 amino acids. J was trimmed by 4 bases and V by 4 bases; bases with no gene match: 12. Here the CDR3 reads CASSSPAGLRSTGELFF. The CDR3, as DNA: TGTGCCAGCAGCTCTCCAGCGGGACTGCGGAGCACCGGGGAGCTGTTTTTT.

This clone was counted once. The rearrangement links TRBV28 to TRBJ2-7; D is perhaps TRBD1 (5 bases). The CDR3 totals 13 residues. Germline CDR1 MDHEN, CDR2 SYDVKM. V dropped 5 bases and J dropped 5 bases, with 13 bases sitting between them. The CDR3 DNA follows: TGTGCCAGCAGTCCTACAGGTTCCGACGAGCAGTACTTC. It codes for CASSPTGSDEQYF.

The chain carries TRBV15 and TRBJ2-1, with 8 nucleotides matching TRBD1. V gave up 3 bases and J gave up 1 base; unmatched junction bases: 11. This CDR3 region has 18 residues. Looked up from germline, CDR1 is LNHNV and CDR2 is YYDKDF (reference sequence). This chain's CDR3 is CATSSLQPWTGSYNEQFF. DNA for the CDR3: TGTGCCACCAGCAGCCTTCAACCTTGGACAGGGTCCTACAATGAGCAGTTCTTC.

The CDR3 nucleotides read TGTGCCAGCAGCTTAGCCCTAGGACTACTCGGGGAGCTGTTTTTT. Its protein product is CASSLALGLLGELFF. This rearrangement joins TRBV7-9 to TRBJ2-2; D perhaps matches TRBD2 (6 bases). Germline CDR1 and CDR2: SEHNR and FQNEAQ (reference sequence). The CDR3 consists of 15 residues. Trimming removed 0 bases from V and 7 bases from J, with 12 bases in between.

The chain joins TRBV9 to TRBJ1-4, with D maybe TRBD1 (5 bases). Trimming stripped 5 bases from V and 3 bases from J, with 8 bases between. This CDR3 has 13 amino acids. The germline V gene encodes CDR1 SGDLS and CDR2 YYNGEE. The CDR3 coding sequence is TGTGCCAGCAGAGGGACGGCTAATGAAAAACTGTTTTTT. Translation gives CASRGTANEKLFF.

The gene calls are TRBV27 and TRBJ2-1, with 14 bases that match TRBD2. V was pared by 2 bases and J by 7 bases, with 16 bases of the junction left unmatched. Germline CDR1 reads MNHEY; CDR2 reads SMNVEV (reference sequence). The CDR3 is made up of 20 amino acids. The CDR3 spells CASSLRIPGLAGATGNEQFF. As DNA, the CDR3 is TGTGCCAGCAGTTTACGAATCCCGGGACTAGCGGGAGCGACAGGTAATGAGCAGTTCTTC.

The chain links TRBV7-7 to TRBJ2-1; D is uncertain. The CDR3 extends over 13 amino acids. V lost 5 bases and J 2 bases, leaving 7 bases between the germline ends. Germline-derived CDR1 and CDR2 are SSHAT and FNYEAQ (reference sequence). The CDR3 here is CASSPSTYNEQFF. The CDR3 coding sequence is TGTGCCAGCAGCCCCTCCACCTACAATGAGCAGTTCTTC.

The chain couples TRBV9 to TRBJ2-5; D is ambiguous. V lost 3 bases, J lost 2 bases, and 14 bases lay in between. The CDR3 length is 15 residues. The V gene's germline CDR1 is SGDLS and CDR2 YYNGEE. The CDR3 here is CASSEESGQQETQYF. DNA of the CDR3: TGTGCCAGCAGCGAGGAAAGTGGGCAACAAGAGACCCAGTACTTC.

This chain links TRBV7-9 with TRBJ2-1; 8 positions agree with TRBD1. After removal of 4 bases from V and 2 bases from J, the junction contained 4 bases not matched to a gene. Per germline, CDR1 SEHNR and CDR2 FQNEAQ (reference sequence). The CDR3 contains 15 residues. This CDR3 reads CASSSDRGPYNEQFF. The CDR3 coding sequence is TGTGCCAGCAGCTCAGACAGGGGTCCCTACAATGAGCAGTTCTTC.

The chain employs TRBV7-8 and TRBJ2-3; 7 bases are a match to TRBD2. Germline values: CDR1 SGHVS, CDR2 FQNEAQ. With 5 bases clipped from V and 2 bases from J, the junction kept 10 bases outside the gene matches. The length of the CDR3 is 16 residues. Here the CDR3 reads CASSLSRLAVTDTQYF. The CDR3, as DNA: TGTGCCAGCAGCCTGTCCCGTCTAGCGGTCACAGATACGCAGTATTTT.

This chain connects TRBV7-6 to TRBJ2-2; 12 positions match TRBD2. Germline V gives CDR1 SGHVS, CDR2 FNYEAQ. This CDR3 is 18 amino acids long. The V gene end was trimmed by 7 bases and the J gene end by 0 bases; junction bases not matched to a gene: 9. The CDR3 loop is CASNGLAGQITNTGELFF. In DNA, the CDR3 is TGTGCCAGCAACGGACTAGCGGGACAGATTACGAACACCGGGGAGCTGTTTTTT.

The CDR3 reads CASSPAGASYNEQFF. Here the CDR3 DNA reads TGTGCCAGCAGCCCAGCGGGGGCCTCCTACAATGAGCAGTTCTTC. This sequence joins TRBV7-9 and TRBJ2-1, with TRBD2 matching 8 bases. V lost 5 bases and J lost 0; bases outside the gene matches: 3. The germline V gene has CDR1 SEHNR and CDR2 FQNEAQ (reference sequence). This CDR3 contains 15 residues.

V is TRBV5-1 and J is TRBJ2-7, with 10 bases fitting TRBD1. The CDR3 runs to 18 residues. V lost 0 bases, J lost 3 bases, and 12 bases stayed unmatched. The V gene's germline CDR1 is SGHRS and CDR2 YFSETQ. As DNA, the CDR3 is TGCGCCAGCAGCTTGGGATGGGTAACCGGGACAGGGGACTACGAGCAGTACTTC. Translating gives CASSLGWVTGTGDYEQYF.

The chain joins TRBV29-1 to TRBJ2-2, with TRBD2 identical over 10 bases. The junction had 4 bases not matched to a gene; V was cut back by 6 bases and J by 0 bases. The CDR3 extends over 15 amino acids. Germline V gives CDR1 SQVTM, CDR2 ANQGSEA. The CDR3 is CSVSLAGSNTGELFF. The CDR3 DNA reads TGCAGCGTCTCACTAGCGGGGTCGAACACCGGGGAGCTGTTTTTT.